This TCR beta chain was found in a study of monozygotic twins with inflammatory bowel disease. TCRdb reprocessed the 5' RACE reads, with one entry per CDR3 protein and no DNA. This table lists some 170,000 distinct CDR3 sequences. Of note for this clonotype: Its antigen is not known.

General observations from the study: Discordant twins had repertoire similarity that did not differ from that of concordant twins, possibly from limited power.

The CDR3 is 12 residues long. Germline V gene sequence: CDR1 DFQATT, CDR2 SNEGSKA (reference sequence). What was sequenced was blood. V gene TRBV20-1 combines with J gene TRBJ2-5; no DNA is available, so the TRBD2 call from TCRdb remains unchecked. The clonotype comes from a human donor with ulcerative colitis or Crohn's disease, or a healthy co-twin of an affected twin (not recorded which). The CDR3 reads CSALVGQETQYF.